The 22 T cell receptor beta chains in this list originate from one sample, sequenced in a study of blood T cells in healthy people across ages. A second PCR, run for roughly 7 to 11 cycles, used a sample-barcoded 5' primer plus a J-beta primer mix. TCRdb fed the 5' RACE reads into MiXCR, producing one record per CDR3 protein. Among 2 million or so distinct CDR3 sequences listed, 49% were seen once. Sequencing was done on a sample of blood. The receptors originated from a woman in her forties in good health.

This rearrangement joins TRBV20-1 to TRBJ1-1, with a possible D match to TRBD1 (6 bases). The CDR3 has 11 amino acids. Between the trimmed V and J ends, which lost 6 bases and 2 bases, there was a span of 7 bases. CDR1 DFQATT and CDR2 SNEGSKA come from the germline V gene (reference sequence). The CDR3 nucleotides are TGCAGTGCCGGGACAAACACTGAAGCTTTCTTT. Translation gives CSAGTNTEAFF.

CDR3 residues: CASSPFFSGGYQETQYF. The CDR3 DNA is TGTGCCAGCAGCCCCTTTTTTAGCGGGGGATACCAAGAGACCCAGTACTTC. The V gene is TRBV6-1, the J gene TRBJ2-5, with 9 nucleotides matching TRBD2. Germline V CDR1 and CDR2: MNHNS, SASEGT. This CDR3 is 17 amino acids long. Germline trimming cut 6 bases from V and 0 bases from J; bases unmatched to any gene: 11.

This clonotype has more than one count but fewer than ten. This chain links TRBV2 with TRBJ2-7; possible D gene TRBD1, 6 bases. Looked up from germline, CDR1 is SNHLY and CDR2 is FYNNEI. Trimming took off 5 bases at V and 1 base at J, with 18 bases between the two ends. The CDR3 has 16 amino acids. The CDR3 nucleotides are TGTGCCAGCAGTATGCAAGGACAGAGAGTATCCTACGAGCAGTACTTC. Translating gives CASSMQGQRVSYEQYF.

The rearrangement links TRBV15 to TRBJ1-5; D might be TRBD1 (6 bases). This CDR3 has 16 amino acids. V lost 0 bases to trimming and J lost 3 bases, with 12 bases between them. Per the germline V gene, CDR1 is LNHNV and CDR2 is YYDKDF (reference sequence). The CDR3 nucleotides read TGTGCCACCAGCAGAGAAACAGGGATACTCAATCAGCCCCAGCATTTT. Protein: CATSRETGILNQPQHF.

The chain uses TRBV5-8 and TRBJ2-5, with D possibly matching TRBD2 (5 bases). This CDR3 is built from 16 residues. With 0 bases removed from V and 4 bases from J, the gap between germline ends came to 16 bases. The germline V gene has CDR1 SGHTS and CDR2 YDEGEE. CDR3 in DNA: TGTGCCAGCAGCTTGGGAAGGAACGGGGTAAGAGAGACCCAGTACTTC. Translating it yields CASSLGRNGVRETQYF.

The CDR3, as DNA: TGTGCCAGCAGTCTCCCGACAACAGGGGTGGATGAGCAGTTCTTC. Translation gives CASSLPTTGVDEQFF. J is TRBJ2-1 and V is TRBV28, with TRBD1 identical over 7 bases. After removal of 5 bases from V and 8 bases from J, the junction contained 12 bases not matched to a gene. Germline V lookup: CDR1 MDHEN, CDR2 SYDVKM. CDR3 length: 15 amino acids.

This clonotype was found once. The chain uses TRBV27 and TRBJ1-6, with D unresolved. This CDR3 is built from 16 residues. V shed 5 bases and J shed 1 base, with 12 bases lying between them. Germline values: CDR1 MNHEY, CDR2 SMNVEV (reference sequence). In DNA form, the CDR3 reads TGTGCCAGCAGTGGTGGGTTGGGATCCTATAATTCACCCCTCCACTTT. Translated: CASSGGLGSYNSPLHF.

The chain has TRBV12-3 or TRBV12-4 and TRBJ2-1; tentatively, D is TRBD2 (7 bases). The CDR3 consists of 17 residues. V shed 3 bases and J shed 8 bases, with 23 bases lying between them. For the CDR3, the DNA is TGTGCCAGCAGTTTTCGAAACGGGGGGCAGATTAGGGATGAGCAGTTCTTC. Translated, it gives CASSFRNGGQIRDEQFF.

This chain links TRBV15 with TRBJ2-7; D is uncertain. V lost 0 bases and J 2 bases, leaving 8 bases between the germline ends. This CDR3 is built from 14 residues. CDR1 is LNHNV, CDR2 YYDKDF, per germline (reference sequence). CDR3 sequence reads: CATSRERSAYEQYF. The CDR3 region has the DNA TGTGCCACCAGCAGAGAAAGATCGGCCTACGAGCAGTACTTC.

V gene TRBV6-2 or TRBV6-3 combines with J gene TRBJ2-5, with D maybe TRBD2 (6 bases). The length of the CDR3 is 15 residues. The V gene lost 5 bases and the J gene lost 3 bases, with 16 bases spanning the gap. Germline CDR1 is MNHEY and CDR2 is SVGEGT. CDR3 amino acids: CASSTRRGLEETQYF. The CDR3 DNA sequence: TGTGCCAGCAGTACTCGCCGGGGGTTGGAAGAGACCCAGTACTTC.

The CDR3 protein is CASSLSRRQSQVLFF. The CDR3 nucleotides read TGTGCCAGCAGTTTATCGAGGAGACAAAGCCAGGTTCTGTTTTTT. The chain uses TRBV12-3 or TRBV12-4 and TRBJ1-4; no firm D call. V lost 2 bases and J 14 bases, leaving 21 bases between the germline ends. The CDR3 extends over 15 amino acids.

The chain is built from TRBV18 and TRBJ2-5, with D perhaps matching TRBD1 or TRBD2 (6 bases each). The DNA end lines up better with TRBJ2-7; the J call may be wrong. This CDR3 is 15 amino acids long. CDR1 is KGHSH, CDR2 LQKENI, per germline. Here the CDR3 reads CASSREGGGHYEQYF. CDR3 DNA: TGTGCCAGCTCACGAGAGGGGGGCGGCCACTACGAGCAGTACTTC.

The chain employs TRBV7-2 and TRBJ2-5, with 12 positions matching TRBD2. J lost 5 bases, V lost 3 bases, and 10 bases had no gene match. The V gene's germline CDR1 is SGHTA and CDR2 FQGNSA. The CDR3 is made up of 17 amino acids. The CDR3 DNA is TGTGCCAGCAGCTTGGGGTTATCTAGCGGGGGGGCGGAGACCCAGTACTTC. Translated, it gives CASSLGLSSGGAETQYF.

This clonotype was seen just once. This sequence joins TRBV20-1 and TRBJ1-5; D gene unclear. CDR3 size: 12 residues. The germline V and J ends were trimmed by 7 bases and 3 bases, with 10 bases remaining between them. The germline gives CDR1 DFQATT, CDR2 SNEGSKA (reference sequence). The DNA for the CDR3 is TGCAGTGTAGATGTGGACAATCAGCCCCAGCATTTT. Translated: CSVDVDNQPQHF.

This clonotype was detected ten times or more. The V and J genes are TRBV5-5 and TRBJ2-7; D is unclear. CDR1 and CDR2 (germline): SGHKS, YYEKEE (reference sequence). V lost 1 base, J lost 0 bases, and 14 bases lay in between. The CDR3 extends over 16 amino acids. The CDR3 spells CASSLSVTKSSYEQYF. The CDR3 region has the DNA TGTGCCAGCAGCTTGTCCGTGACGAAGAGCTCCTACGAGCAGTACTTC.

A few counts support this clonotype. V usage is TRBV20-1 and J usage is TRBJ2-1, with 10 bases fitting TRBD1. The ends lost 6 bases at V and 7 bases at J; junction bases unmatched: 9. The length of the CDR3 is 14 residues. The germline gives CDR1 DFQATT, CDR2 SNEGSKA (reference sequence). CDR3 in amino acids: CSAPFGQGGNEQFF. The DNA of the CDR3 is TGCAGTGCACCCTTTGGACAGGGGGGGAATGAGCAGTTCTTC.

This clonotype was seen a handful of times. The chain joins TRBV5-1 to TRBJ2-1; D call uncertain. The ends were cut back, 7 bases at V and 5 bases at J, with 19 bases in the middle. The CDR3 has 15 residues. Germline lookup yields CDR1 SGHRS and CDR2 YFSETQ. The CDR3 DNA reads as TGCGCCAGCCGGTATGAGACACATACCGACAATGAGCAGTTCTTC. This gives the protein CASRYETHTDNEQFF.

This chain's CDR3 is CASSRFRQSDYQETQYF. CDR3 in DNA: TGTGCCAGCAGCCGATTTAGACAGTCAGACTACCAAGAGACCCAGTACTTC. J is TRBJ2-5 and V is TRBV21-1; the D call TRBD1 from the table was never checked on the DNA. TRBV21-1 is recorded as a pseudogene. This CDR3 is built from 17 residues.

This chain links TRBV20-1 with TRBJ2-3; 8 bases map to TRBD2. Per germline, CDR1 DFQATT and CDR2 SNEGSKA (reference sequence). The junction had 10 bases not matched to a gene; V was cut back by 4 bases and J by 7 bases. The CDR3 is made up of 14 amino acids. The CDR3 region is CSAKLAAGVNTQYF. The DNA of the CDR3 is TGCAGTGCTAAACTAGCGGCGGGGGTAAATACGCAGTATTTT.

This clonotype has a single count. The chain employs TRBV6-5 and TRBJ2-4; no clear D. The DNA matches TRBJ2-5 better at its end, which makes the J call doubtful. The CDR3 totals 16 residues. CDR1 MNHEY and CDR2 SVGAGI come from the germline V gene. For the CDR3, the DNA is TGTGCCAGCAGTTCCCTCCAAGGTTTCCGCCAAGAGACCCAGTACTTC. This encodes CASSSLQGFRQETQYF.

The CDR3 DNA sequence: TGTGCCACCAGGCTTGCAGAAAATTCACCCCTCCACTTT. As protein: CATRLAENSPLHF. The chain is built from TRBV6-6 and TRBJ1-6; D gene ambiguous. The CDR3 runs 13 residues. Germline CDR1 reads MNHNY; CDR2 reads SVGAGI (reference sequence). Trimming cost V 10 bases and J 7 bases, with 14 bases left between them.

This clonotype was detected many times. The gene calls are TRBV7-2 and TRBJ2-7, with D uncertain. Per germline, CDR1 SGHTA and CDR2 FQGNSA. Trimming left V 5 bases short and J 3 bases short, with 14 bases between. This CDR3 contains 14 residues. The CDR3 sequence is CASSTSTGYYEQYF. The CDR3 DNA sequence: TGTGCCAGCAGCACCTCGACTGGCTACTACGAGCAGTACTTC.